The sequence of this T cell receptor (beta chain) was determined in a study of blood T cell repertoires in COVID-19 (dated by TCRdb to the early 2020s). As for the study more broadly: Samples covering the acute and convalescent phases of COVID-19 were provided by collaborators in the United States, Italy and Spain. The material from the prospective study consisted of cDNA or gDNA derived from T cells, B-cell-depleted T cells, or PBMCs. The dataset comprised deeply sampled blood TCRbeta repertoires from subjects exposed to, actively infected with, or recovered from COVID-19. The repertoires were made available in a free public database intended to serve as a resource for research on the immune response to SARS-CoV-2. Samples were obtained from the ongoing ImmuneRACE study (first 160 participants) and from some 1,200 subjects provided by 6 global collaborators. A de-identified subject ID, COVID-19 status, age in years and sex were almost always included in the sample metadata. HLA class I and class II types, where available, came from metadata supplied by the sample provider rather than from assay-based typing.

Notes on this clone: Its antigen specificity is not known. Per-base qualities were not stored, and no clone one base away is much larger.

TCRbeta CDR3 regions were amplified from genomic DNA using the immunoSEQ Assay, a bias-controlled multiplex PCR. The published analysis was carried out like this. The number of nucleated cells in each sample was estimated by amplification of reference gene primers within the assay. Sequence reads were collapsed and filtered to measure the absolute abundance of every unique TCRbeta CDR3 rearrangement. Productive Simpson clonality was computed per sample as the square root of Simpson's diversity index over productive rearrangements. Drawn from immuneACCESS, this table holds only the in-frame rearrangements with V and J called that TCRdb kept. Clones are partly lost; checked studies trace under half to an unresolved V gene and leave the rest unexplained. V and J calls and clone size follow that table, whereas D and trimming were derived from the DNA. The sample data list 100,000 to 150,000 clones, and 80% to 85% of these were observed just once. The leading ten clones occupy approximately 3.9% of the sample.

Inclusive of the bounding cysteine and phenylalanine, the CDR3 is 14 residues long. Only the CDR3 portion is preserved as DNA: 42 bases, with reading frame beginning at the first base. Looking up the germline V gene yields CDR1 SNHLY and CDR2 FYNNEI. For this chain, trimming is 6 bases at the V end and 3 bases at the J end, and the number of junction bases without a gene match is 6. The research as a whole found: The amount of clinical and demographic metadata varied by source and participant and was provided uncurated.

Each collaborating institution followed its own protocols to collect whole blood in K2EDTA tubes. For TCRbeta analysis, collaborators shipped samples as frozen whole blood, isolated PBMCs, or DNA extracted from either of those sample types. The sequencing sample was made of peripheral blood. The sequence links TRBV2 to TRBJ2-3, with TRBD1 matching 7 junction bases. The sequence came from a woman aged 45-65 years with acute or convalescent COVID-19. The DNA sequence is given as TGTGCCAGCAGGAGGGACAGAGGAACAGATACGCAGTATTTT. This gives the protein CASRRDRGTDTQYF. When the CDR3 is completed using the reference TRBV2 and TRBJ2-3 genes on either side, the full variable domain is EPEVTQTPSHQVTQMGQEVILRCVPISNHLYFYWYRQILGQKVEFLVSFYNNEISEKSEIFDDQFSVERPDGSNFTLKIRSTKLEDSAMYFCASRRDRGTDTQYFGPGTRLTVL.